A single sample is the source of the 8 T cell receptor beta chains below, sequenced in a study of blood T cell repertoires in COVID-19. Using immunoSEQ multiplex PCR, the repertoire was profiled, and TCRdb retains in-frame clones only, with some absent. Of roughly 120,000 clones in the sample, approximately 79% were seen once. The specimen was peripheral blood. The receptors here all came from a woman older than 75 with active or convalescent COVID-19.

The rearrangement uses TRBV7-2 and TRBJ1-5; 8 bases agree with TRBD1. CDR3 length: 15 amino acids. Losses at the gene ends were 5 bases for V and 5 bases for J; bases not matched to a gene: 8. CDR1 SGHTA and CDR2 FQGNSA come from the germline V gene. The CDR3 nucleotides read TGTGCCAGCAGCCGTGACAGGGGAAGTCATCAGCCCCAGCATTTT. As protein: CASSRDRGSHQPQHF.

The J gene is TRBJ2-1, the V gene TRBV20-1, with 8 bases fitting TRBD2. This CDR3 region has 15 residues. Germline V CDR1 and CDR2: DFQATT, SNEGSKA (reference sequence). The V and J ends lost 3 bases and 2 bases, in that order; junction bases with no gene match: 6. CDR3 sequence (DNA): TGCAGTGCTAGTGGAGCGGGAGTCCCCTACAATGAGCAGTTCTTC. Residues: CSASGAGVPYNEQFF.

This clone was picked up a small number of times. The chain is built from TRBV4-3 and TRBJ2-1, with a tentative D call TRBD2 (6 bases). Germline lookup yields CDR1 LGHNA and CDR2 YSLEER. Trimming left V 4 bases short and J 3 bases short, with 16 bases between. The CDR3 extends over 16 amino acids. CDR3 coding DNA: TGCGCCAGCAGCCTTGCCCCGGGACTCCACTACAATGAGCAGTTCTTC. This sequence encodes CASSLAPGLHYNEQFF.

The chain links TRBV11-2 to TRBJ2-7; D may be TRBD1 (5 bases). CDR1 SGHAT and CDR2 FQNNGV come from the germline V gene. V gave up 6 bases and J gave up 7 bases, with 13 bases separating them. The CDR3 consists of 12 residues. CDR3 residues: CASSLNRREQYF. CDR3 in DNA: TGTGCCAGCAGTCTTAACAGGAGAGAGCAGTACTTC.

This chain connects TRBV7-9 to TRBJ1-1, with no clear D. Germline CDR1 SEHNR, CDR2 FQNEAQ (reference sequence). Trimming stripped 1 base from V and 1 base from J, with 4 bases between. The CDR3 covers 13 residues. DNA of the CDR3: TGTGCCAGCAGCTTAGTCAGGAACACTGAAGCTTTCTTT. Translation: CASSLVRNTEAFF.

This chain connects TRBV6-5 to TRBJ1-2, with TRBD1 matching over 8 bases. The germline V gene has CDR1 MNHEY and CDR2 SVGAGI. There are 11 residues in the CDR3. V was pared by 10 bases and J by 8 bases, with 6 bases of the junction left unmatched. The CDR3 loop reads CAIRTGTGYTF. The CDR3 bases are TGTGCCATACGGACAGGGACAGGCTACACCTTC.

This clone was seen only a few times. The J gene is TRBJ2-3, the V gene TRBV3-1 (or the pseudogene TRBV3-2); 8 bases match TRBD1. The germline gives CDR1 LGHDT, CDR2 YNNKEL (reference sequence). The V and J ends lost 4 bases and 8 bases, in that order; junction bases with no gene match: 17. This CDR3 is 17 amino acids long. This CDR3 is CASSLGRVGQGLGTQYF. The CDR3 DNA sequence: TGTGCCAGCAGCCTCGGAAGAGTAGGACAGGGATTGGGTACGCAGTATTTT.

The chain joins TRBV28 to TRBJ1-5; TRBD1 aligns across 7 bases. The CDR3 covers 15 residues. V gave up 2 bases and J gave up 5 bases; unmatched junction bases: 6. Germline assignment: CDR1 MDHEN and CDR2 SYDVKM. The CDR3 DNA follows: TGTGCCAGCAGTTTACTCCGGGACAGCCATCAGCCCCAGCATTTT. As protein: CASSLLRDSHQPQHF.